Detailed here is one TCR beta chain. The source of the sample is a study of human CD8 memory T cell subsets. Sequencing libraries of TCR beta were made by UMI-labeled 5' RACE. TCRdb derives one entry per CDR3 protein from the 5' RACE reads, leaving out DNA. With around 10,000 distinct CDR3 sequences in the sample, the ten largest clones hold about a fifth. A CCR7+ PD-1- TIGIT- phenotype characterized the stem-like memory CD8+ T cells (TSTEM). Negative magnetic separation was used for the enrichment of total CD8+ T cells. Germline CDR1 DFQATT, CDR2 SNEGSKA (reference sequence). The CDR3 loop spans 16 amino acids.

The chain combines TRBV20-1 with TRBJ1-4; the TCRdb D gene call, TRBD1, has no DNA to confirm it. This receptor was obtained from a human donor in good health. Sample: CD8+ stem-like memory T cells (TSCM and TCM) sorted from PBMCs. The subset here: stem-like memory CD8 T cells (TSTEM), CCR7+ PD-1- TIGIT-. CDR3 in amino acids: CSARFPLAGRDEKLFF.